This TCR beta chain was observed in a study of blood T cell repertoires in COVID-19. The overall study: From T cells, B-cell-depleted T cells, or PBMCs came the material, which was cDNA or gDNA.

CDR3 size: 14 residues. Germline trimming cut 6 bases from V and 4 bases from J; bases unmatched to any gene: 8. Germline V gives CDR1 SGHDN, CDR2 FVKESK. Sequencing was performed with immunoSEQ multiplex PCR; in TCRdb, only in-frame clones are kept and a portion is missing. Counted here are fewer than 250,000 clones, roughly 80% occurring once; the ten biggest clones make up 8% to 11%. Seattle patients were enrolled while actively infected and followed longitudinally. The sample was peripheral blood. The genes are TRBV14 and TRBJ1-2, with 7 bases matching TRBD1. The source of this sequence is an elderly woman with COVID-19, enrolled during active disease. CDR3 in amino acids: CASSKRDRFYGYTF. The CDR3 DNA reads as TGTGCCAGCAGTAAAAGGGACAGATTCTATGGCTACACCTTC.